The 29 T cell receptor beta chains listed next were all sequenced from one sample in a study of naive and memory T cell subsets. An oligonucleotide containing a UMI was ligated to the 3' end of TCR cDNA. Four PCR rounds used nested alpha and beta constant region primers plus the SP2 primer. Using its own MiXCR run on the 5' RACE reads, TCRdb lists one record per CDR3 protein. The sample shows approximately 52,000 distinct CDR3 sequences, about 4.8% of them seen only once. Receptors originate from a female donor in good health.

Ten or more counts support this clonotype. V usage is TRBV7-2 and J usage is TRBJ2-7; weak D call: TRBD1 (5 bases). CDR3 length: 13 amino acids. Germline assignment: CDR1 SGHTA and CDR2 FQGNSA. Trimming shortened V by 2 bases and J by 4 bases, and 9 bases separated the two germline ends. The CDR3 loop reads CASSLLTAYEQYF. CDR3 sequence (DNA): TGTGCCAGCAGCTTACTGACAGCTTACGAGCAGTACTTC.

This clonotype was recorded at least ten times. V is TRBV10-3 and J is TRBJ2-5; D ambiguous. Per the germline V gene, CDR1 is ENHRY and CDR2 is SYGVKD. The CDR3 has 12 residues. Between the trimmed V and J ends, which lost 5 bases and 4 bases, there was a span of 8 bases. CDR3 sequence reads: CAISLVGETQYF. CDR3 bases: TGTGCCATCAGTTTGGTAGGAGAGACCCAGTACTTC.

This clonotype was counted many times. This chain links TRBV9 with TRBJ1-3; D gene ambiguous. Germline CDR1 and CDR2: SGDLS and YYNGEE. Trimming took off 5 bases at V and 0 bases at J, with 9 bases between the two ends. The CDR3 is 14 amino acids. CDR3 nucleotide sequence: TGTGCCAGCAGGGGCTGGGACTCTGGAAACACCATATATTTT. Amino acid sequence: CASRGWDSGNTIYF. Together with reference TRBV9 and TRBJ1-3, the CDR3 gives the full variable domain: DSGVTQTPKHLITATGQRVTLRCSPRSGDLSVYWYQQSLDQGLQFLIQYYNGEERAKGNILERFSAQQFPDLHSELNLSSLELGDSALYFCASRGWDSGNTIYFGEGSWLTVV.

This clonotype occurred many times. Here the CDR3 DNA reads TGTGCCAGCAGCTTAGGAGCAAACACCATATATTTT. This encodes CASSLGANTIYF. V is TRBV7-9 and J is TRBJ1-3; D remains ambiguous. The V end was cut by 1 base, the J end by 6 bases, with 4 bases between. The CDR3 is 12 amino acids. The germline gives CDR1 SEHNR, CDR2 FQNEAQ (reference sequence).

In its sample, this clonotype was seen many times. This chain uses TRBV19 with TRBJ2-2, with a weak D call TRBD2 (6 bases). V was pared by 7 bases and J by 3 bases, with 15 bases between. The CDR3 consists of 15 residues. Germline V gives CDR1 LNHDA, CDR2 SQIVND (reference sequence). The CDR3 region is CASTSRGKDTGELFF. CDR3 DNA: TGTGCCAGTACCTCACGGGGGAAAGACACCGGGGAGCTGTTTTTT. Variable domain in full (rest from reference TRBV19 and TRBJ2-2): DGGITQSPKYLFRKEGQNVTLSCEQNLNHDAMYWYRQDPGQGLRLIYYSQIVNDFQKGDIAEGYSVSREKKESFPLTVTSAQKNPTAFYLCASTSRGKDTGELFFGEGSRLTVL.

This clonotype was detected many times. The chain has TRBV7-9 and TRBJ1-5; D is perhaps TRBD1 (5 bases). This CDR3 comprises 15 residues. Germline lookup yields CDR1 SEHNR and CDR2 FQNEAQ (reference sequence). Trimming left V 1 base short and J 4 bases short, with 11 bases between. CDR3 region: CASSLGGGRNQPQHF. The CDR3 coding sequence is TGTGCCAGCAGCTTAGGGGGGGGTCGTAATCAGCCCCAGCATTTT.

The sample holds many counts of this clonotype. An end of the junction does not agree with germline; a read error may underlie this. CDR3 sequence: CASSLDPLAQYF. The CDR3 DNA reads TGTGCCAGCAGCCTGGACCCTCTCGCGCAGTATTTC. The chain carries TRBV14 and TRBJ2-7; no clear D gene. The CDR3 totals 12 residues. In germline, CDR1 is SGHDN, CDR2 FVKESK.

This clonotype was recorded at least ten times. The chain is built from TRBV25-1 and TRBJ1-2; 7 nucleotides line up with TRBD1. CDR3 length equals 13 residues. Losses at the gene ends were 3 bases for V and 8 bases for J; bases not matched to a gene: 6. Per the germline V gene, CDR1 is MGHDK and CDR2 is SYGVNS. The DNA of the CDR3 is TGTGCCAGCAGTGAGCCGGGACAGCCGGGCTACACCTTC. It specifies CASSEPGQPGYTF.

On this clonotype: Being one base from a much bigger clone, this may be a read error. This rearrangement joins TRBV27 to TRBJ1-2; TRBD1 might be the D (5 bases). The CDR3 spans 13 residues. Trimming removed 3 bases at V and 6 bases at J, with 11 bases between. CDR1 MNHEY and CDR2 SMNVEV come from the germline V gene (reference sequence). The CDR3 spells CASSFGRDDGYTF. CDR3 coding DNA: TGTGCCAGCAGTTTCGGCAGGGATGATGGCTACACCTTC.

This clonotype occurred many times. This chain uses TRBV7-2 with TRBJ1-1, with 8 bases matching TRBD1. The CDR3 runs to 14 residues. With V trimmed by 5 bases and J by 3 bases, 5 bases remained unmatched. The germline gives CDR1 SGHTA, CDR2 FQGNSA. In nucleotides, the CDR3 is TGTGCCAGCAGCCCAGGGGGCAAGGACACTGAAGCTTTCTTT. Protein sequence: CASSPGGKDTEAFF.

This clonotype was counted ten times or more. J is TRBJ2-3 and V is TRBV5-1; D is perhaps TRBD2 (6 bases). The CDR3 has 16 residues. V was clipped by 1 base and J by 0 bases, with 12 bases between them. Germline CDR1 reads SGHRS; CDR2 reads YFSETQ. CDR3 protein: CASSLSTGVSTDTQYF. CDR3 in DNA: TGCGCCAGCAGCTTGTCGACGGGGGTTAGCACAGATACGCAGTATTTT.

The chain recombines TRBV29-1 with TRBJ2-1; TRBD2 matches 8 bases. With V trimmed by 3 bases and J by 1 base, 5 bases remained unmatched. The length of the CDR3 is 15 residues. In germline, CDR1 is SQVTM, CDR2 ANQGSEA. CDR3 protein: CSVEFGTSSYNEQFF. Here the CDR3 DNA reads TGCAGCGTTGAGTTCGGGACTAGTTCCTACAATGAGCAGTTCTTC.

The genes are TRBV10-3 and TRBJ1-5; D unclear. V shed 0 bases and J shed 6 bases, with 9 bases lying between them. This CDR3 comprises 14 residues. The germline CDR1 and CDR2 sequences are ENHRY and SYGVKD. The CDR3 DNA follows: TGTGCCATCAGTGAGTCGATTGCGGGTCAGCCCCAGCATTTT. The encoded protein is CAISESIAGQPQHF.

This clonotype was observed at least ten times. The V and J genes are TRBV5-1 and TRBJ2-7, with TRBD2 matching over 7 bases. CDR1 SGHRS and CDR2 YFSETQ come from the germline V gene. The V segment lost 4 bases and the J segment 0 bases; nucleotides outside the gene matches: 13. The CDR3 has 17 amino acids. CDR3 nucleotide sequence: TGCGCCAGCAGCCAATTACACACTAGCGACTACTCCTACGAGCAGTACTTC. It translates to CASSQLHTSDYSYEQYF.

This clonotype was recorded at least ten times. The CDR3 coding sequence is TGTGCCAGCAGCGTAGGAATCGGCGAGGGGACGGACACTGAAGCTTTCTTT. Its protein is CASSVGIGEGTDTEAFF. V gene TRBV9 combines with J gene TRBJ1-1, with D possibly TRBD1 on 5 matching bases. The CDR3 runs to 17 residues. Germline values: CDR1 SGDLS, CDR2 YYNGEE. V was clipped by 0 bases and J by 3 bases, with 18 bases between them.

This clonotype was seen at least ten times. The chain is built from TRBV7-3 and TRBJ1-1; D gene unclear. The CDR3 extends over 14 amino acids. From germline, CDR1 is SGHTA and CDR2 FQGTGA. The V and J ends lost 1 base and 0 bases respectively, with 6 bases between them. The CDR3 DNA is TGTGCCAGCAGCTTAAAGGGATTGAACACTGAAGCTTTCTTT. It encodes CASSLKGLNTEAFF.

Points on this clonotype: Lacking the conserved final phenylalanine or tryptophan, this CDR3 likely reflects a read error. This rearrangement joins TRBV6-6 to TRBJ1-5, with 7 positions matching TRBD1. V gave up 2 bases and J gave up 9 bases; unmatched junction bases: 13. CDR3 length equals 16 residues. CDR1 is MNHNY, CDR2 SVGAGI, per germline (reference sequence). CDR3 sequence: CASSYGGTVSLWPQHL. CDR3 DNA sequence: TGTGCCAGCAGTTACGGGGGGACAGTAAGTTTATGGCCCCAGCATCTT.

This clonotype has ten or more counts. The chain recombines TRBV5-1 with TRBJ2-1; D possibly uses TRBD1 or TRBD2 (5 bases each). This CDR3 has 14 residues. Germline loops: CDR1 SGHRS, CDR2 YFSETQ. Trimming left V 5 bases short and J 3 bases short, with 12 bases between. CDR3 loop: CASSSGTIYNEQFF. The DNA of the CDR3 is TGCGCCAGCAGTTCGGGGACCATCTACAATGAGCAGTTCTTC.

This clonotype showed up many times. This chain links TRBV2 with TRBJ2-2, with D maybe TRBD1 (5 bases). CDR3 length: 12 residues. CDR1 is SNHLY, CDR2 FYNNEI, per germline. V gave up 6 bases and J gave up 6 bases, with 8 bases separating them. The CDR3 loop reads CASRAGSGELFF. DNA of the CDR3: TGTGCCAGCAGGGCAGGGTCCGGGGAGCTGTTTTTT.

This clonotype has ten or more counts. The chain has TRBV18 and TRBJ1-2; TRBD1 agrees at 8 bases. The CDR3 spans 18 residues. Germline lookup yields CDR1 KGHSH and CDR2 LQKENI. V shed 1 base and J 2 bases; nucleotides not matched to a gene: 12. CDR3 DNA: TGTGCCAGCTCACCACTTCCTGTTCAGGGGGCTGAAAACTATGGCTACACCTTC. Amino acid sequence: CASSPLPVQGAENYGYTF.

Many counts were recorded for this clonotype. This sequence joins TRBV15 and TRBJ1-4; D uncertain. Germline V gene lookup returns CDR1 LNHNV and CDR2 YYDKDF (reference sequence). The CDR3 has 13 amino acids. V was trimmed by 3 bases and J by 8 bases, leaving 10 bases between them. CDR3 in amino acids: CATSSRKGEKLFF. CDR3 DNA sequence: TGTGCCACCAGCAGCCGTAAGGGCGAAAAACTGTTTTTT.

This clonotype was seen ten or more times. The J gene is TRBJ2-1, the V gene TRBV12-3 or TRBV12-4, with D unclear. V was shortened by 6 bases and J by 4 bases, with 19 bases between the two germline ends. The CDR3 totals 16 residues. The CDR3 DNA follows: TGTGCCAGCAGACACACCCCTCCTTGGGGTTACAATGAGCAGTTCTTC. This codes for CASRHTPPWGYNEQFF.

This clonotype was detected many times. CDR3 residues: CASSLGERWNEQFF. CDR3 nucleotide sequence: TGCGCCAGCAGCTTGGGGGAGCGTTGGAATGAGCAGTTCTTC. The chain is built from TRBV5-1 and TRBJ2-1; weak D call: TRBD2 (5 bases). Trimming removed 0 bases at V and 7 bases at J, with 11 bases between. There are 14 residues in the CDR3. CDR1 is SGHRS and CDR2 is YFSETQ in the germline V gene.

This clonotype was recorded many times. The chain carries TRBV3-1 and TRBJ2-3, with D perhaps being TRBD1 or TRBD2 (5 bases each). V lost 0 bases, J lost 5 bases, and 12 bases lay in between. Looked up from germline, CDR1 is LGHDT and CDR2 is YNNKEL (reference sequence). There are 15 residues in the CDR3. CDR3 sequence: CASSQERGPGDTQYF. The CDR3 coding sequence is TGTGCCAGCAGCCAAGAGAGGGGCCCGGGAGATACGCAGTATTTT.

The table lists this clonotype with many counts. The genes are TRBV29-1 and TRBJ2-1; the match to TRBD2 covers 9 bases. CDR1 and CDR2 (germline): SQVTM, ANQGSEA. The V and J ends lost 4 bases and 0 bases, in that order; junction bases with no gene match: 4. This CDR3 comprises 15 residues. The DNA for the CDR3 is TGCAGCGTTGTTGGCGGGAGGGACTCCTACAATGAGCAGTTCTTC. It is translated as CSVVGGRDSYNEQFF.

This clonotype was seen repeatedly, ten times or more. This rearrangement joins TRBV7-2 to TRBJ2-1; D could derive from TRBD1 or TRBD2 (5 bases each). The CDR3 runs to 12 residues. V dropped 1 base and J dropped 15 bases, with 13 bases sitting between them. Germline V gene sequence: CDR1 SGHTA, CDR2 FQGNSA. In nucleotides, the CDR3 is TGTGCCAGCAGCTTAGAGACAGAGCGGTGGTTCTTC. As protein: CASSLETERWFF.

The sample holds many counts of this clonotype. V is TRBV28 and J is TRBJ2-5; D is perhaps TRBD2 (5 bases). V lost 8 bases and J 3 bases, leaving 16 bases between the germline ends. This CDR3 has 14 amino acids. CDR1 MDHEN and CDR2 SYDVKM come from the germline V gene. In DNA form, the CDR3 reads TGTGCCAGCTCCTCCCCGGACGGGGAAGAGACCCAGTACTTC. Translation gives CASSSPDGEETQYF. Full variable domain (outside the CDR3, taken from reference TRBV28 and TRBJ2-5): DVKVTQSSRYLVKRTGEKVFLECVQDMDHENMFWYRQDPGLGLRLIYFSYDVKMKEKGDIPEGYSVSREKKERFSLILESASTNQTSMYLCASSSPDGEETQYFGPGTRLLVL.

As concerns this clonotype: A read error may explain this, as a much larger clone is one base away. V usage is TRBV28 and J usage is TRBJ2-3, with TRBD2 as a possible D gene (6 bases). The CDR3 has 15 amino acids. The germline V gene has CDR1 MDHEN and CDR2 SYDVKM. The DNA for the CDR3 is TGTGCCAGCAGTTTATTTGGGGGGAGAGGAGATACGAAGTATTTT. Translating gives CASSLFGGRGDTKYF.

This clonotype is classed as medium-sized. The CDR3 here is CASSDSPGSTDTQYF. The CDR3 DNA follows: TGTGCCAGCAGTGACTCGCCAGGGAGCACAGATACGCAGTATTTT. The chain carries TRBV6-4 and TRBJ2-3, with D tentatively TRBD1 (5 bases). Germline loops: CDR1 MRHNA, CDR2 SNTAGT. The CDR3 is made up of 15 amino acids. Trimming stripped 0 bases from V and 0 bases from J, with 7 bases between.